Here is one T cell receptor beta chain with its context. Study processing details: Reference gene primer amplification gave estimated nucleated cell counts. Sequenced by immunoSEQ multiplex PCR; TCRdb stores in-frame clones only, minus some. Clonal size and the V and J genes are those of that table, whereas D and trimming came from the DNA. The sample includes 250,000 to 350,000 clones, roughly nine tenths of them seen just once. The V gene's germline CDR1 is SGHAT and CDR2 FQNNGV. The trim removed 5 bases at V and 4 bases at J, leaving 6 bases unmatched. The CDR3 is 15 amino acids. This record belongs to a study of blood T cell repertoires in COVID-19. Whole-study context: The study drew acute and convalescent COVID-19 samples from the United States, Italy and Spain.

The J gene is TRBJ1-4, the V gene TRBV11-2, with 8 bases fitting TRBD1. Sequences were obtained from peripheral blood. The receptor's source is a woman aged 25 to 39 with COVID-19, enrolled during active disease. CDR3 sequence: CASSRNGQGNEKLFF. The CDR3 bases are TGTGCCAGCAGCCGGAACGGACAGGGTAATGAAAAACTGTTTTTT.